The 10 T cell receptor beta chains below all came from one sample that was sequenced in a study of blood T cell repertoires in COVID-19. Repertoires were generated with immunoSEQ multiplex PCR, while TCRdb's copy carries only in-frame clones and drops some. The sample has fewer than 150,000 clones; 75% to 90% are singletons. Material for sequencing was PBMCs or T cells enriched from blood (not recorded which). These receptors all come from a man in his fifties in a cohort exposed to, infected with or recovered from COVID-19 (not recorded which).

This clone was seen only once. The chain has TRBV19 and TRBJ2-3, with D perhaps TRBD1 (5 bases). The CDR3 sequence is 16 residues long. Germline V lookup: CDR1 LNHDA, CDR2 SQIVND (reference sequence). Between the trimmed V and J ends, which lost 6 bases and 0 bases, there was a span of 16 bases. The CDR3 reads CASRGVGSHSTDTQYF. The DNA of the CDR3 is TGTGCCAGTAGAGGGGTGGGAAGCCATAGCACAGATACGCAGTATTTT. The full variable domain, in which reference TRBV19 and TRBJ2-3 provide the parts outside the CDR3, is DGGITQSPKYLFRKEGQNVTLSCEQNLNHDAMYWYRQDPGQGLRLIYYSQIVNDFQKGDIAEGYSVSREKKESFPLTVTSAQKNPTAFYLCASRGVGSHSTDTQYFGPGTRLTVL.

This clone occurred once. The V call is TRBV27, the J call TRBJ2-5; no clear D. Germline CDR1 MNHEY, CDR2 SMNVEV (reference sequence). The V and J ends lost 0 bases and 1 base respectively, with 6 bases between them. There are 14 residues in the CDR3. DNA for the CDR3: TGTGCCAGCAGTTTATCGGGCAGCCAAGAGACCCAGTACTTC. As protein: CASSLSGSQETQYF.

This chain links TRBV10-3 with TRBJ1-2, with 11 bases matching TRBD1. Trimming removed 1 base from V and 7 bases from J; junction bases left unmatched: 8. Looked up from germline, CDR1 is ENHRY and CDR2 is SYGVKD. The CDR3 loop spans 16 amino acids. In DNA, the CDR3 is TGTGCCATCAGTGAGTACACCGGACAGGGGGCTGGTGGCTACACCTTC. Protein sequence: CAISEYTGQGAGGYTF.

The CDR3 spells CASSLGVAEISYNEQFF. The CDR3 region has the DNA TGTGCCAGCAGCTTAGGGGTAGCGGAGATCTCCTACAATGAGCAGTTCTTC. This sequence joins TRBV7-3 and TRBJ2-1; the D gene is possibly TRBD2 (6 bases). V was trimmed by 2 bases and J by 0 bases, leaving 14 bases between them. In germline, CDR1 is SGHTA, CDR2 FQGTGA. The CDR3 extends over 17 amino acids. The whole variable domain, remainder taken from reference TRBV7-3 and TRBJ2-1, is GAGVSQTPSNKVTEKGKYVELRCDPISGHTALYWYRQSLGQGPEFLIYFQGTGAADDSGLPNDRFFAVRPEGSVSTLKIQRTERGDSAVYLCASSLGVAEISYNEQFFGPGTRLTVL.

This chain links TRBV6-5 with TRBJ2-1; D gene unclear. Germline V gene lookup returns CDR1 MNHEY and CDR2 SVGAGI. The germline V and J ends were trimmed by 0 bases and 5 bases, with 5 bases remaining between them. The length of the CDR3 is 13 residues. Here the CDR3 DNA reads TGTGCCAGCAGTTACTCGACTGACAATGAGCAGTTCTTC. Translation: CASSYSTDNEQFF.

The chain couples TRBV6-4 to TRBJ2-3; no definite D call. CDR1 is MRHNA and CDR2 is SNTAGT in the germline V gene. Trimming stripped 6 bases from V and 1 base from J, with 11 bases between. The CDR3 contains 14 residues. For the CDR3, the DNA is TGTGCCAGCAGCCCGGAGAGAGGCACAGATACGCAGTATTTT. Translation gives CASSPERGTDTQYF.

The V call is TRBV7-9, the J call TRBJ1-5; perhaps TRBD1 as D (5 bases). Trimming took 5 bases from V and 8 from J, leaving 19 bases between them. The length of the CDR3 is 15 residues. The germline CDR1 and CDR2 sequences are SEHNR and FQNEAQ (reference sequence). The CDR3 sequence is CASSLYSGLTEPQHF. The CDR3 coding sequence is TGTGCCAGCAGCCTCTACTCAGGGTTGACTGAGCCCCAGCATTTT.

This clone was found a few times. The chain joins TRBV11-2 to TRBJ2-1; D unclear. CDR1 SGHAT and CDR2 FQNNGV come from the germline V gene. The CDR3 is 16 amino acids. V lost 4 bases and J 2 bases, leaving 15 bases between the germline ends. The CDR3 region has the DNA TGTGCCAGCAGCTCCGCGAGGAGTGCCGCCTACAATGAGCAGTTCTTC. It is translated as CASSSARSAAYNEQFF.

The CDR3 coding sequence is TGTGCCAGCAGCATTCCCGACGGAGAAGAAACCGGGGAGCTGTTTTTT. Its translation is CASSIPDGEETGELFF. The chain combines TRBV9 with TRBJ2-2; D is uncertain. Deletions cut 4 bases from V and 5 bases from J, with 18 bases between. CDR1 SGDLS and CDR2 YYNGEE come from the germline V gene. The CDR3 has 16 amino acids.

The chain recombines TRBV6-2 or TRBV6-3 with TRBJ1-1; D call uncertain. V lost 2 bases and J lost 5, with 3 bases in between. The CDR3 runs to 11 residues. Looked up from germline, CDR1 is MNHEY and CDR2 is SVGEGT. CDR3 region: CASSYQTEAFF. The CDR3 DNA is TGTGCCAGCAGTTACCAGACTGAAGCTTTCTTT.